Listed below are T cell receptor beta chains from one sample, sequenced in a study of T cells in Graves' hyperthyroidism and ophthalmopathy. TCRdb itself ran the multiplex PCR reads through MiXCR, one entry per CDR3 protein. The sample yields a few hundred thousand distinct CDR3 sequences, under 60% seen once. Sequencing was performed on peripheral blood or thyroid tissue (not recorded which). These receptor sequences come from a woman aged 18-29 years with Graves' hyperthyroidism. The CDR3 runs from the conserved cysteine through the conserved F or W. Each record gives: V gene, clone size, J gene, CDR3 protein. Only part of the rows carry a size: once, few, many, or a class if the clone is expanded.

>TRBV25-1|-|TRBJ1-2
CASSASGQGGYTF
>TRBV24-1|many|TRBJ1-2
CATSDWKDSHMGGYTF
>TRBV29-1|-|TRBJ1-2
CSVDGVRYGYTF
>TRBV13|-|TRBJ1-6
CASSLGFRDSDSPLHF
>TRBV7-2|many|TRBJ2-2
CASSLQRDRGGELFF
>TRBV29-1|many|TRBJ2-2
CSVVGTGGPGELFF
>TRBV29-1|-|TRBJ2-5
CSVEGQRETQYF
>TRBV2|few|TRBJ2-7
CASSRKTGAIAYEQYF
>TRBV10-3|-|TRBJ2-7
CAISENREQYF
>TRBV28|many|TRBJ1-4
CASSSAGLGEKLFF
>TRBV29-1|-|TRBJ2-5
CSVVGREGSETQYF
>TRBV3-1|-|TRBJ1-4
CASSQVRTGPEKLFF
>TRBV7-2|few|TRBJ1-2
CASSLVGMTNYGYTF
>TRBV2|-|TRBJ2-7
CASSSEDTYYEQYF
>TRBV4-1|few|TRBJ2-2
CASSQPQLTGELFF
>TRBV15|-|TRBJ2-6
CATSRGNSANVLTF
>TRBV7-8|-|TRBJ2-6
CASSATGVGSSGANVLTF
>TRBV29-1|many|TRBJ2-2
CSVDRGLAGAGELFF
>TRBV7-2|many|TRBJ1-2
CASSVGGASYGYTF
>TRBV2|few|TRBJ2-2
CASSERGTGELFF
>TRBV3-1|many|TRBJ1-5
CASSQGTQPQHF
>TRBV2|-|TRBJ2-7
CASSEEGKYEQYF
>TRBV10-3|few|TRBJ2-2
CAISLTGELFF
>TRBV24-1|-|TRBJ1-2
CATSGGLGAGYTF
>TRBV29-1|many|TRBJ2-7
CSVSISHEGTYEQYF
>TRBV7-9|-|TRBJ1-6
CASSLAGGVGSPLHF
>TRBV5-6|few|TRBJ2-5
CASSLVSREETQYF
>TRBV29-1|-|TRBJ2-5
CSAETGLAKETQYF
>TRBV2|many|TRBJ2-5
CASTHGGEETQYF
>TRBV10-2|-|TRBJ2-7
CASSRDPGIYEQYF
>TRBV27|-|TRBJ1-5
CASSLARNQPQHF
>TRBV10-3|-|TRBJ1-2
CAISEGRDYTF
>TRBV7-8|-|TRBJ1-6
CASSLGPGANSPLHF
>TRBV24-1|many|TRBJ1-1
CATSDSHRDTEAFF
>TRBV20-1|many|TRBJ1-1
CSSDGEAFF
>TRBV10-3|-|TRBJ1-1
CAIRGQAVNTEAFF
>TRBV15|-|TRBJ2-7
CATRAYEQYF
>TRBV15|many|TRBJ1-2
CATSRGGGADYGYTF
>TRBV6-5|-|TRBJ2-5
CASSPSGTSGRETQYF
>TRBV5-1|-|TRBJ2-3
CASNFDGSYTDTQYF
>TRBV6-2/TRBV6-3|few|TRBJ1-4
CASGTTEPNEKLFF
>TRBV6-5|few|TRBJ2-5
CASSTGTSIYTETQYF
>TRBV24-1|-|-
CASTGTSGHYNEQFF
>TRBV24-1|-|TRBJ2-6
CATSAGTSGANVLTF
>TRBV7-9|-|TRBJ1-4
CASSGRLTNEKLFF
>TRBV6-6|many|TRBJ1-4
CASSEGTANEKLFF
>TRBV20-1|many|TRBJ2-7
CSACEGITYEQYF
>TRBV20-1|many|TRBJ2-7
CSARGGTGGVREQYF
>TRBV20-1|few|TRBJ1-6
CSARDGRDSPLHF
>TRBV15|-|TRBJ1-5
CATSRDREGYQPQHF
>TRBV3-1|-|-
CASSQDPQGAGTDTQYF
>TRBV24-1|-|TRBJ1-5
CATSDLGTLNQPQHF
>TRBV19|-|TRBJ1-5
CASSIGRLNSNQPQHF
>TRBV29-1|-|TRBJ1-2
CSSEAGLGGLGYTF
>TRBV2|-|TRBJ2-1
CASSSFKGGNEQFF
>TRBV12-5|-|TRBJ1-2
CASGLVGRGSGNTF
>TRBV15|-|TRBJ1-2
CATSSPGLASNYGYTF